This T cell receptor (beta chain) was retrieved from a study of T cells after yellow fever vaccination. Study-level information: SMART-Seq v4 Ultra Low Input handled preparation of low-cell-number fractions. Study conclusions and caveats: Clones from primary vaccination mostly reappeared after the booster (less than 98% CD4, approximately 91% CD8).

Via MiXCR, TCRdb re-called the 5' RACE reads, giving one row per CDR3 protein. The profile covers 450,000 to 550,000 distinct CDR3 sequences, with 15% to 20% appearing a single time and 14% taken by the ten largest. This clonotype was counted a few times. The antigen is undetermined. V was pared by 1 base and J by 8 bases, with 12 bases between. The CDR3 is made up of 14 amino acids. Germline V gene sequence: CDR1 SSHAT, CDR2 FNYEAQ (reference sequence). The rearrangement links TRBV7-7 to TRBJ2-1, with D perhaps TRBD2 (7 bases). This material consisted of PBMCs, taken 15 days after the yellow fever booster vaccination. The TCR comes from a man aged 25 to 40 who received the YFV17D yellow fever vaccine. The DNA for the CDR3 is TGTGCCAGCAGCTTAGGGGGGGGGCGCGATGAGCAGTTCTTC. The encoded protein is CASSLGGGRDEQFF.